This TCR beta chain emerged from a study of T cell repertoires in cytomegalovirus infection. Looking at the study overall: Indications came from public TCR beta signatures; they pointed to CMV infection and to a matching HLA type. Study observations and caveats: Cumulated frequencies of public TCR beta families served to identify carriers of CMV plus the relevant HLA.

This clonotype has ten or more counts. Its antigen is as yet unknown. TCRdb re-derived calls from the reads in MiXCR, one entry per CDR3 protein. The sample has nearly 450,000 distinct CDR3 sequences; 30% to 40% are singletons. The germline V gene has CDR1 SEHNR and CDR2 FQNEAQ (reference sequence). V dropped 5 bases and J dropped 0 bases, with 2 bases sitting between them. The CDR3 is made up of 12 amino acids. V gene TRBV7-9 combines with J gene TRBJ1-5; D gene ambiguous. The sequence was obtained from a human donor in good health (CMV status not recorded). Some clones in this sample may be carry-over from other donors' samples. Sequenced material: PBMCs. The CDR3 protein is CASSHSNQPQHF. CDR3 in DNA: TGTGCCAGCAGCCATAGCAATCAGCCCCAGCATTTT.